This entry lists 32 T cell receptor beta chains sequenced from one sample in a study of blood T cells in healthy people across ages. For the second PCR, which ran for 7 to 11 cycles, a sample-barcoded 5' primer and a J-beta primer mix were used. TCRdb analysed the 5' RACE reads with MiXCR anew, one entry per CDR3 protein. The sample yields about 970,000 distinct CDR3 sequences, roughly half seen once. Sequenced: blood. These receptors were collected from an older woman in good health.

This clonotype showed up just a few times. The rearrangement uses TRBV6-1 and TRBJ2-7, with 8 positions matching TRBD1. V lost 8 bases to trimming and J lost 1 base; unmatched junction nucleotides: 7. CDR1 MNHNS and CDR2 SASEGT come from the germline V gene. This CDR3 region has 14 residues. The CDR3 bases are TGTGCCAGCTACGACAGGGGTTGGTCCTACGAGCAGTACTTC. Translating gives CASYDRGWSYEQYF.

The rearrangement joins TRBV12-3 or TRBV12-4 to TRBJ1-1; D ambiguous. V lost 5 bases and J lost 4, with 11 bases in between. The CDR3 extends over 13 amino acids. The CDR3 DNA follows: TGTGCCAGCAGTCATGAGCGAGGCACTGAAGCTTTCTTT. Its protein is CASSHERGTEAFF.

The CDR3 DNA reads as TGTGCCGTCGGGACTAGCGGGAGGGCAGATACGCAGTATTTT. As protein: CAVGTSGRADTQYF. The chain employs TRBV7-7 and TRBJ2-3; 16 bases line up with TRBD2. The CDR3 covers 14 residues. Germline-derived CDR1 and CDR2 are SSHAT and FNYEAQ (reference sequence). V lost 11 bases to trimming and J lost 4 bases; unmatched junction nucleotides: 3.

For this clonotype: Its ends do not fully match the called genes, so a read error is possible. The genes are TRBV4-2 and TRBJ2-3; 11 bases match TRBD2. CDR3 size: 17 residues. The germline V gene encodes CDR1 LGHNA and CDR2 YNFKEQ. The CDR3 DNA reads as TGTGCCAGCAGCCGATCTGTAGCGGGAGGGCTCACAGGTACGCAGTATTTT. Translated, it gives CASSRSVAGGLTGTQYF.

The CDR3 nucleotides are TGTGCCAGCATGCGGGTGTCTAGCGGGAGGGGGGGCTCCTACTACGAGCAGTACTTC. It translates to CASMRVSSGRGGSYYEQYF. This sequence joins TRBV6-1 and TRBJ2-5; 12 nucleotides match TRBD2. The J call may not be correct, given that the DNA end is closer to TRBJ2-7. The CDR3 has 19 residues. Looked up from germline, CDR1 is MNHNS and CDR2 is SASEGT.

This clonotype has only a few counts. The genes are TRBV28 and TRBJ2-5; 8 bases agree with TRBD2. Trimming took 5 bases from V and 11 from J; bases not matched to a gene: 16. The germline V gene encodes CDR1 MDHEN and CDR2 SYDVKM. The CDR3 contains 15 residues. The DNA of the CDR3 is TGTGCCAGCAGTCGAGCGGGAGCGACACGGAATGAGCAGTACTTC. Residues: CASSRAGATRNEQYF.

In this sample, this clonotype turned up a few times. The gene calls are TRBV20-1 and TRBJ2-7; 7 bases agree with TRBD2. This CDR3 is built from 14 residues. Germline V gene lookup returns CDR1 DFQATT and CDR2 SNEGSKA (reference sequence). Trimming at V came to 5 bases and at J to 7 bases, leaving 14 bases not matched to a gene. The CDR3 coding sequence is TGCAGTGCTCCCGGCGGGACTACCTCCTTTGAGCAGTACTTC. Amino acid sequence: CSAPGGTTSFEQYF.

A few counts support this clonotype. The DNA of the CDR3 is TGTGCCAGCAGCCAAGAATCGGAGCGGGGAACTGAAGCTTTCTTT. Protein product: CASSQESERGTEAFF. The chain has TRBV4-2 and TRBJ1-1; D is unclear. The CDR3 is made up of 15 amino acids. Trimming stripped 0 bases from V and 5 bases from J, with 13 bases between. Germline V lookup: CDR1 LGHNA, CDR2 YNFKEQ.

The chain uses TRBV20-1 and TRBJ2-5; D is ambiguous. Germline V gives CDR1 DFQATT, CDR2 SNEGSKA (reference sequence). V lost 0 bases and J lost 1, with 21 bases in between. This CDR3 region has 18 residues. This CDR3 is CSARDSNERMFSQETQYF. CDR3 in DNA: TGCAGTGCTAGAGACTCAAACGAGAGGATGTTTTCCCAAGAGACCCAGTACTTC.

The chain employs TRBV29-1 and TRBJ2-5; D is undetermined. The V gene's germline CDR1 is SQVTM and CDR2 ANQGSEA. The CDR3 loop spans 11 amino acids. Trimming took 7 bases from V and 5 from J, leaving 11 bases between them. The CDR3 DNA reads TGCAGCGGCCAAAACGGGGAGACCCAGTACTTC. Translation gives CSGQNGETQYF.

This clonotype was counted many times. This sequence joins TRBV10-3 and TRBJ2-1; TRBD2 aligns across 8 bases. Germline V CDR1 and CDR2: ENHRY, SYGVKD. The CDR3 length is 16 residues. V dropped 0 bases and J dropped 8; count of bases not matched to a gene: 9. Here the CDR3 DNA reads TGTGCCATCAGTGAGTCAAGTAGCGGGAAGATGGATGAGCAGTTCTTC. Its translation: CAISESSSGKMDEQFF.

V gene TRBV6-5 combines with J gene TRBJ1-2, with 9 bases aligning to TRBD1. The CDR3 totals 15 residues. Germline CDR1 reads MNHEY; CDR2 reads SVGAGI. V dropped 0 bases and J dropped 8; count of bases not matched to a gene: 7. In DNA, the CDR3 is TGTGCCAGCAGTTACTCGCTTCACAGGGGGCGCGGCTACACCTTC. It yields the protein CASSYSLHRGRGYTF.

V is TRBV10-3 and J is TRBJ2-7; TRBD2 matches at 12 bases. V was pared by 2 bases and J by 1 base, with 0 bases of the junction left unmatched. The germline V gene has CDR1 ENHRY and CDR2 SYGVKD. The CDR3 consists of 15 residues. The CDR3 spells CAISEGTSGSYEQYF. The CDR3 DNA reads TGTGCCATCAGTGAGGGGACTAGCGGGTCCTACGAGCAGTACTTC.

The rearrangement links TRBV7-2 to TRBJ2-3; a weak D match, TRBD2 (5 bases). This CDR3 region has 15 residues. Trimming removed 2 bases at V and 4 bases at J, with 13 bases between. Germline CDR1 is SGHTA and CDR2 is FQGNSA. CDR3 protein: CASSLSRVIADTQYF. The DNA for the CDR3 is TGTGCCAGCAGCTTATCGAGGGTAATAGCAGATACGCAGTATTTT.

This clonotype appeared a few times. V and J are TRBV28 and TRBJ2-7, with 7 nucleotides matching TRBD2. The CDR3 has 13 amino acids. The germline gives CDR1 MDHEN, CDR2 SYDVKM. V gave up 6 bases and J gave up 9 bases; unmatched junction bases: 11. DNA for the CDR3: TGTGCCAGCAGCCCATCAGGGATAGCGGGGCAGTACTTC. Its translation: CASSPSGIAGQYF.

The V and J genes are TRBV3-1 and TRBJ2-4; no clear D gene. Judging by the DNA end, TRBJ2-7 fits better; the J call may be wrong. This CDR3 comprises 13 residues. Germline CDR1 and CDR2: LGHDT and YNNKEL (reference sequence). The CDR3 bases are TGTGCCAGCAGCCAAGTTTTAGATTACGAGCAGTACTTC. It is translated as CASSQVLDYEQYF.

This clonotype was observed a handful of times. The V and J genes are TRBV5-6 and TRBJ2-1, with a weak D call TRBD2 (5 bases). The CDR3 extends over 16 amino acids. CDR1 SGHDT and CDR2 YYEEEE come from the germline V gene. V dropped 2 bases and J dropped 7 bases, with 19 bases sitting between them. The CDR3 reads CASSLFADAGENEQFF. The CDR3 region has the DNA TGTGCCAGCAGCTTATTTGCAGACGCCGGGGAAAATGAGCAGTTCTTC.

The rearrangement links TRBV29-1 to TRBJ1-2, with D perhaps TRBD1 (5 bases). V lost 1 base to trimming and J lost 7 bases, with 13 bases between them. Germline V gene data show CDR1 as SQVTM and CDR2 as ANQGSEA. CDR3 length equals 13 residues. The CDR3 coding sequence is TGCAGCGTTGAAGCATACAGGTCGGGTGGCTACACCTTC. Protein: CSVEAYRSGGYTF.

This chain uses TRBV13 with TRBJ2-5, with a tentative D call TRBD1 (5 bases). This CDR3 is built from 14 residues. V was pared by 5 bases and J by 0 bases, with 10 bases between. Germline V gene data show CDR1 as PRHDT and CDR2 as FYEKMQ (reference sequence). In nucleotides, the CDR3 is TGTGCCAGCAGCACCACCAGGGACCAAGAGACCCAGTACTTC. This sequence encodes CASSTTRDQETQYF. The variable domain in full, completed from reference TRBV13 and TRBJ2-5, reads AAGVIQSPRHLIKEKRETATLKCYPIPRHDTVYWYQQGPGQDPQFLISFYEKMQSDKGSIPDRFSAQQFSDYHSELNMSSLELGDSALYFCASSTTRDQETQYFGPGTRLLVL.

About this clonotype: It may be a read error: a sequence one base away is much more abundant. The chain is built from TRBV11-2 and TRBJ2-5, with 7 nucleotides matching TRBD2. Germline V gives CDR1 SGHAT, CDR2 FQNNGV. The CDR3 sequence is 16 residues long. CDR3 sequence: CASSLVNGGGQESQYF. CDR3 DNA sequence: TGTGCCAGCAGCTTAGTTAACGGGGGAGGGCAAGAGAGCCAGTACTTC.

This chain links TRBV18 with TRBJ2-4; tentative D call: TRBD1 (6 bases). The J call may be mistaken, given a closer DNA end match to TRBJ2-7. Germline V gene lookup returns CDR1 KGHSH and CDR2 LQKENI. The length of the CDR3 is 14 residues. The CDR3 sequence is CASSPNRVPYEQYF. In DNA form, the CDR3 reads TGTGCCAGCTCACCAAACAGGGTGCCCTACGAGCAGTACTTC.

This clonotype has more than one count but fewer than ten. The chain joins TRBV28 to TRBJ2-7; TRBD1 is a possible D gene (5 bases). The CDR3 is made up of 14 amino acids. Germline CDR1 and CDR2: MDHEN and SYDVKM. V lost 3 bases to trimming and J lost 3 bases, with 12 bases between them. CDR3 amino acids: CASSFRRDNYEQYF. In DNA form, the CDR3 reads TGTGCCAGCAGTTTCCGCAGGGATAACTACGAGCAGTACTTC.

The chain carries TRBV27 and TRBJ2-7; 7 positions match TRBD1. Germline values: CDR1 MNHEY, CDR2 SMNVEV (reference sequence). V lost 5 bases to trimming and J lost 7 bases; unmatched junction nucleotides: 11. The CDR3 is 14 amino acids. The CDR3 coding sequence is TGTGCCAGCAGTCCCCGACAGGGTTCAAATGAGCAGTACTTC. Its translation is CASSPRQGSNEQYF.

The chain uses TRBV7-2 and TRBJ2-7; 12 bases map to TRBD2. V gave up 7 bases and J gave up 0 bases; unmatched junction bases: 10. Germline CDR1 SGHTA, CDR2 FQGNSA. This CDR3 is 17 amino acids long. The CDR3, as DNA: TGTGCCAGCATGCCGGGACTAGCGGGTTCTAGCTCCTACGAGCAGTACTTC. Protein sequence: CASMPGLAGSSSYEQYF.

The chain joins TRBV7-2 to TRBJ2-5; D is ambiguous. CDR3 size: 13 residues. The ends were cut back, 4 bases at V and 5 bases at J, with 11 bases in the middle. The V gene's germline CDR1 is SGHTA and CDR2 FQGNSA. CDR3 nucleotide sequence: TGTGCCAGCAGCTCCCCTGCCGGGGAGACCCAGTACTTC. Residues: CASSSPAGETQYF.

V usage is TRBV30 and J usage is TRBJ2-4, with no clear D. The last part of the DNA fits TRBJ2-7 better; the J call may be wrong. This CDR3 contains 12 residues. The germline V gene encodes CDR1 GTSNPN and CDR2 SVGIG (reference sequence). CDR3: CACIHTSGEQYF. CDR3 in DNA: TGTGCCTGCATTCACACAAGTGGCGAGCAGTACTTC.

V and J are TRBV27 and TRBJ1-1; 10 bases match TRBD1. Germline V CDR1 and CDR2: MNHEY, SMNVEV (reference sequence). After removal of 5 bases from V and 6 bases from J, the junction contained 12 bases not matched to a gene. The CDR3 length is 16 residues. CDR3 residues: CASSKRQGAREPEAFF. Written as DNA, the CDR3 is TGTGCCAGCAGTAAAAGACAGGGGGCGAGGGAACCTGAAGCTTTCTTT.

V gene TRBV15 combines with J gene TRBJ2-7; D not resolved. Germline loops: CDR1 LNHNV, CDR2 YYDKDF (reference sequence). V was clipped by 2 bases and J by 4 bases, with 9 bases between them. The CDR3 is made up of 13 amino acids. As DNA, the CDR3 is TGTGCCACCAGCAGATTTAACAGTTACGAGCAGTACTTC. Encoded protein: CATSRFNSYEQYF.

V gene TRBV6-6 combines with J gene TRBJ1-2; maybe TRBD1 (6 bases). This CDR3 contains 14 residues. Germline loops: CDR1 MNHNY, CDR2 SVGAGI (reference sequence). V gave up 2 bases and J gave up 8 bases, with 15 bases separating them. CDR3 in amino acids: CASSYQGQGEGYTF. The CDR3 DNA follows: TGTGCCAGCAGTTACCAGGGACAAGGAGAAGGCTACACCTTC.

This clonotype came up a few times. The J gene is TRBJ2-7, the V gene TRBV4-1; the D is unclear. V was clipped by 4 bases and J by 3 bases, with 10 bases between them. CDR3 length: 13 amino acids. Germline-derived CDR1 and CDR2 are MGHRA and YSYEKL. The CDR3 loop is CASSPTAYYEQYF. The CDR3 nucleotides are TGCGCCAGCAGCCCAACAGCGTACTACGAGCAGTACTTC.

The chain carries TRBV7-9 and TRBJ1-1; TRBD1 might be the D (6 bases). CDR1 is SEHNR and CDR2 is FQNEAQ in the germline V gene (reference sequence). V was shortened by 5 bases and J by 4 bases, with 14 bases between the two germline ends. CDR3 length: 14 residues. The CDR3 protein is CASSPQGLGTEAFF. Written as DNA, the CDR3 is TGTGCCAGCAGCCCACAGGGATTGGGCACTGAAGCTTTCTTT.

The chain links TRBV4-1 to TRBJ2-1; no clear D gene. The germline gives CDR1 MGHRA, CDR2 YSYEKL. The CDR3 is 13 amino acids. Trimming pared 1 base from V and 4 bases from J, leaving 5 bases between. The CDR3 region has the DNA TGCGCCAGCAGCCAAGCGTTGTACAATGAGCAGTTCTTC. This gives the protein CASSQALYNEQFF.